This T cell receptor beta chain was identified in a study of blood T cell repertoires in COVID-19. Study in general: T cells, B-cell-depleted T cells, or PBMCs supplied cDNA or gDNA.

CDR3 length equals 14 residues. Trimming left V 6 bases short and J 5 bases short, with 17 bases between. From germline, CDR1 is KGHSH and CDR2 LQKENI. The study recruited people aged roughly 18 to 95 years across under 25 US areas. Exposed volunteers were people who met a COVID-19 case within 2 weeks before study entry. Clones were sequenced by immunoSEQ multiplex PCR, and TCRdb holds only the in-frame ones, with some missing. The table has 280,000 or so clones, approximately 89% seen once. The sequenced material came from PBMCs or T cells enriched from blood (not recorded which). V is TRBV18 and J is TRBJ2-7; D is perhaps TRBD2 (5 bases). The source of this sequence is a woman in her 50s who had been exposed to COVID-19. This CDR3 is CASSSAEAHHEQYF. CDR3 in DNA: TGTGCCAGCTCGTCGGCGGAGGCTCACCACGAGCAGTACTTC.